This T cell receptor beta chain emerged from a study of blood T cells in healthy people across ages. The study, taken as a whole, reports: Because sorting was not performed, PBMCs prevented conclusive naive versus antigen-experienced comparison.

Deletions cut 6 bases from V and 6 bases from J, with 11 bases between. Germline V lookup: CDR1 SEHNR, CDR2 FQNEAQ (reference sequence). This CDR3 comprises 12 residues. This clonotype appeared a single time. The antigen is not known. A clone one base away is much larger, so this may be a read error. The authors ran a second PCR of about 6 to 11 cycles using a sample-barcoded 5' primer and a J-beta primer mix. MiXCR was run by TCRdb on the 5' RACE reads, yielding one entry per CDR3 protein. The sample has about 640,000 distinct CDR3 sequences, roughly 50% seen once. This receptor was taken from a man in his 60s in good health. The chain uses TRBV7-9 and TRBJ1-2; no definite D call. The sequencing sample was made of blood. CDR3: CASRSREDGYTF. DNA for the CDR3: TGTGCCAGCAGGAGTCGGGAGGATGGCTACACCTTC.